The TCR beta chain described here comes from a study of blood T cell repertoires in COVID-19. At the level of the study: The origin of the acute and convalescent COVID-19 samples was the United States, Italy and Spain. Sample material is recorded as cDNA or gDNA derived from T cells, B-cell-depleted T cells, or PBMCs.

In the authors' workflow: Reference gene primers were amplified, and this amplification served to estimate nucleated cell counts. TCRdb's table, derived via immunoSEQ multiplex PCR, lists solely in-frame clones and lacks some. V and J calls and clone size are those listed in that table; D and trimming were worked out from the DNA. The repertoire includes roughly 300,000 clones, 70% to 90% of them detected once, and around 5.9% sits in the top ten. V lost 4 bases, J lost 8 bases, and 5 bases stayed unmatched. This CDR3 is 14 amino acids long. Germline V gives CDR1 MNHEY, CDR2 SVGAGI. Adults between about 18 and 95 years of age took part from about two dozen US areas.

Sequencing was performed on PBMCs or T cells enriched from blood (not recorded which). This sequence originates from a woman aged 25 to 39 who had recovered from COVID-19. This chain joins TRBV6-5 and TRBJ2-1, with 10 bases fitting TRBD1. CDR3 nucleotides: TGTGCCAGCAGTTCCGGGACAGGGGCCGATGAGCAGTTCTTC. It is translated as CASSSGTGADEQFF.